The clone carrying this T cell receptor (beta chain) was observed at least ten times. Antigen unknown. The sample originates from a study of T cell repertoires in cytomegalovirus infection. Across the study: CMV epitopes used comprised recently identified HLA-C-restricted ones and well-studied HLA-B-restricted ones. Carrying CMV and the relevant HLA type showed in public TCR beta signatures.

One entry per CDR3 protein, called by TCRdb with MiXCR from the reads. Here the sample spans about 890,000 distinct CDR3 sequences, approximately 31% being singletons. The CDR3 is 15 amino acids. V dropped 3 bases and J dropped 0 bases, with 8 bases sitting between them. Study-level points and caveats: Within the response measured ex vivo, HLA-C-restricted CMV-specific TCR beta clonotypes were dominant. Summed frequency of public TCR beta families distinguished CMV carriers with the relevant HLA.

The chain recombines TRBV12-3 or TRBV12-4 with TRBJ2-2, with D uncertain. Sequencing used cultured CD8+ T cells from PBMCs, obtained from culture after CMV antigen stimulation. The receptor was derived from a human donor in good health (CMV status not recorded). Some clones in this sample may be carry-over from other donors' samples. The CDR3 is CASSLSPANTGELFF. CDR3 in DNA: TGTGCCAGCAGTTTGAGCCCCGCGAACACCGGGGAGCTGTTTTTT.